This is a list of T cell receptor beta chains from one sample in a study of CD8 T cells in ankylosing spondylitis. MiXCR, applied by TCRdb to the 5' RACE reads, yields one record per CDR3 protein. The sample has 160,000 or so distinct CDR3 sequences, 8.5% to 10% seen once; the top ten hold over 13%. Sequencing used blood, either unsorted or a sorted T cell fraction (not recorded which). The receptors shown here come from a female donor with ankylosing spondylitis or in good health (not recorded which). The CDR3 runs from the conserved cysteine through the conserved F or W. Each record gives: CDR3 protein, CDR3 DNA, CDR3 length, V gene, D gene, clone size, J gene. D genes are given only for firm matches. Expanded clones are given a class, and other clones once, few, many or no size at all.

cdr3_aa: CASSPRTSGDTDTQYF
cdr3_nt: TGTGCCAGCTCCCCTCGGACTAGCGGCGACACAGATACGCAGTATTTT
cdr3_length: 16
v_call: TRBV18
d_call: TRBD2
clone_size: NA
j_call: TRBJ2-3

cdr3_aa: CASRPGLLYEQYF
cdr3_nt: TGTGCCAGCAGGCCGGGACTACTATACGAGCAGTACTTC
cdr3_length: 13
v_call: TRBV7-2
d_call: TRBD2
clone_size: many
j_call: TRBJ2-7

cdr3_aa: CASTPIGGSADTQYF
cdr3_nt: TGTGCCAGCACCCCGATTGGCGGGAGTGCAGATACGCAGTATTTT
cdr3_length: 15
v_call: TRBV6-2/TRBV6-3
d_call: TRBD2
clone_size: few
j_call: TRBJ2-3

cdr3_aa: CASSWGQGNEKLFF
cdr3_nt: TGTGCCAGCAGCTGGGGACAGGGGAATGAAAAACTGTTTTTT
cdr3_length: 14
v_call: TRBV7-6
d_call: TRBD1
clone_size: NA
j_call: TRBJ1-4

cdr3_aa: CASSPSGYSNQPQHF
cdr3_nt: TGTGCCAGCAGCCCCTCGGGGTATAGCAATCAGCCCCAGCATTTT
cdr3_length: 15
v_call: TRBV9
d_call: NA
clone_size: many
j_call: TRBJ1-5

cdr3_aa: CASTPQSYPGEAFF
cdr3_nt: TGTGCCAGCACGCCTCAAAGCTACCCGGGGGAAGCTTTCTTT
cdr3_length: 14
v_call: TRBV9
d_call: NA
clone_size: few
j_call: TRBJ1-1

cdr3_aa: CASSSGRTGAHEQYF
cdr3_nt: TGTGCCAGCAGCTCCGGGAGGACAGGGGCACACGAGCAGTACTTC
cdr3_length: 15
v_call: TRBV11-1
d_call: TRBD1
clone_size: NA
j_call: TRBJ2-7

cdr3_aa: CASSPPLQRGSLWLLGDEQFF
cdr3_nt: TGTGCCAGCAGCCCCCCTTTACAGCGGGGATCGCTTTGGCTCCTAGGGGATGAGCAGTTCTTC
cdr3_length: 21
v_call: TRBV21-1
d_call: NA
clone_size: NA
j_call: TRBJ2-1

cdr3_aa: CASIEQGSSSYEQYF
cdr3_nt: TGTGCCAGCATCGAACAGGGATCTAGCTCCTACGAGCAGTACTTC
cdr3_length: 15
v_call: TRBV28
d_call: NA
clone_size: NA
j_call: TRBJ2-7

cdr3_aa: CASTQGGRGLSAQHF
cdr3_nt: TGTGCCAGCACTCAGGGGGGCAGGGGACTTTCGGCCCAGCATTTT
cdr3_length: 15
v_call: TRBV12-3/TRBV12-4
d_call: TRBD1
clone_size: NA
j_call: TRBJ1-5

cdr3_aa: CASNWGNTIYF
cdr3_nt: TGTGCCAGCAATTGGGGAAACACCATATATTTT
cdr3_length: 11
v_call: TRBV7-9
d_call: NA
clone_size: many
j_call: TRBJ1-3

cdr3_aa: CASGLSGQGASDTQYF
cdr3_nt: TGTGCTAGTGGACTATCGGGCCAGGGGGCATCGGATACGCAGTATTTT
cdr3_length: 16
v_call: TRBV12-5
d_call: TRBD1
clone_size: few
j_call: TRBJ2-3

cdr3_aa: CSAPTGETEAFF
cdr3_nt: TGCAGTGCCCCTACAGGGGAAACTGAAGCTTTCTTT
cdr3_length: 12
v_call: TRBV20-1
d_call: TRBD1
clone_size: NA
j_call: TRBJ1-1

cdr3_aa: CAAGRGGYGYTF
cdr3_nt: TGTGCGGCGGGGCGCGGTGGCTATGGCTACACCTTC
cdr3_length: 12
v_call: TRBV7-7
d_call: NA
clone_size: few
j_call: TRBJ1-2

cdr3_aa: CASSLVREVTSTDTQYF
cdr3_nt: TGTGCCAGCAGCTTGGTACGGGAGGTCACTAGCACAGATACGCAGTATTTT
cdr3_length: 17
v_call: TRBV5-6
d_call: TRBD2
clone_size: NA
j_call: TRBJ2-3

cdr3_aa: CASTTGTSATDTQYF
cdr3_nt: TGCGCCAGCACTACCGGGACTAGCGCCACAGATACGCAGTATTTT
cdr3_length: 15
v_call: TRBV4-3
d_call: TRBD2
clone_size: many
j_call: TRBJ2-3

cdr3_aa: CATSRGLEGGELFF
cdr3_nt: TGTGCCACCAGCAGGGGACTAGAAGGGGGGGAGCTGTTTTTT
cdr3_length: 14
v_call: TRBV15
d_call: TRBD2
clone_size: NA
j_call: TRBJ2-2

cdr3_aa: CASSQDRTATGELFF
cdr3_nt: TGCGCCAGCAGCCAAGATCGGACAGCCACCGGGGAGCTGTTTTTT
cdr3_length: 15
v_call: TRBV4-3
d_call: NA
clone_size: NA
j_call: TRBJ2-2

cdr3_aa: CASSVVQGGLAFF
cdr3_nt: TGTGCCAGCAGCGTAGTTCAGGGGGGCCTGGCTTTCTTT
cdr3_length: 13
v_call: TRBV9
d_call: TRBD1
clone_size: NA
j_call: TRBJ1-1

cdr3_aa: CSARDRSLATNEKLFF
cdr3_nt: TGCAGTGCTAGAGATCGGTCCCTTGCAACTAATGAAAAACTGTTTTTT
cdr3_length: 16
v_call: TRBV20-1
d_call: NA
clone_size: few
j_call: TRBJ1-4

cdr3_aa: CASSQALAESTDTQYF
cdr3_nt: TGCGCCAGCAGCCAAGCGCTAGCGGAAAGCACAGATACGCAGTATTTT
cdr3_length: 16
v_call: TRBV4-3
d_call: TRBD2
clone_size: few
j_call: TRBJ2-3

cdr3_aa: CASSYAYSNQPQHF
cdr3_nt: TGTGCCAGCAGTTACGCCTATAGCAATCAGCCCCAGCATTTT
cdr3_length: 14
v_call: TRBV6-5
d_call: NA
clone_size: few
j_call: TRBJ1-5

cdr3_aa: CASSLGPPANEQFF
cdr3_nt: TGTGCCAGCAGTTTGGGACCGCCCGCAAATGAGCAGTTCTTC
cdr3_length: 14
v_call: TRBV27
d_call: NA
clone_size: few
j_call: TRBJ2-1

cdr3_aa: CASSLRRERHNEQFF
cdr3_nt: TGTGCCAGCAGCTTGAGGCGGGAGAGGCACAATGAGCAGTTCTTC
cdr3_length: 15
v_call: TRBV5-4
d_call: TRBD2
clone_size: NA
j_call: TRBJ2-1

cdr3_aa: CASSFLGGEQYF
cdr3_nt: TGTGCCAGCAGTTTTCTAGGGGGGGAGCAGTACTTC
cdr3_length: 12
v_call: TRBV27
d_call: NA
clone_size: NA
j_call: TRBJ2-7

cdr3_aa: CASSSFDRTDNYGYTF
cdr3_nt: TGTGCCAGCAGTTCGTTCGACAGGACTGATAACTATGGCTACACCTTC
cdr3_length: 16
v_call: TRBV6-5
d_call: NA
clone_size: NA
j_call: TRBJ1-2

cdr3_aa: CASSSRDRIYEQYF
cdr3_nt: TGTGCCAGCAGCTCCCGGGACAGGATCTACGAGCAGTACTTC
cdr3_length: 14
v_call: TRBV7-9
d_call: TRBD1
clone_size: few
j_call: TRBJ2-7

cdr3_aa: CASSQVDRGSNQPQHF
cdr3_nt: TGTGCCAGCAGCCAAGTGGACAGGGGCAGCAATCAGCCCCAGCATTTT
cdr3_length: 16
v_call: TRBV4-2
d_call: TRBD1
clone_size: few
j_call: TRBJ1-5

cdr3_aa: CSASEAHSYNEQFF
cdr3_nt: TGCAGTGCTAGTGAGGCTCACTCCTACAATGAGCAGTTCTTC
cdr3_length: 14
v_call: TRBV20-1
d_call: NA
clone_size: few
j_call: TRBJ2-1

cdr3_aa: CSPRSPYEQYF
cdr3_nt: TGCAGCCCTAGAAGTCCCTACGAGCAGTACTTC
cdr3_length: 11
v_call: TRBV20-1
d_call: NA
clone_size: NA
j_call: TRBJ2-7

cdr3_aa: CASSLGLAGVEQFF
cdr3_nt: TGTGCCAGCAGCTTGGGACTAGCGGGAGTTGAGCAGTTCTTC
cdr3_length: 14
v_call: TRBV7-6
d_call: TRBD2
clone_size: few
j_call: TRBJ2-1

cdr3_aa: CASSRTGPGYTF
cdr3_nt: TGTGCCAGCAGTCGGACAGGGCCTGGCTACACCTTC
cdr3_length: 12
v_call: TRBV12-3/TRBV12-4
d_call: TRBD1
clone_size: few
j_call: TRBJ1-2

cdr3_aa: CASSHKLAVSYNEQFF
cdr3_nt: TGTGCCAGTAGTCATAAACTAGCGGTCTCCTACAATGAGCAGTTCTTC
cdr3_length: 16
v_call: TRBV19
d_call: TRBD2
clone_size: few
j_call: TRBJ2-1

cdr3_aa: CASSYGTGRSSYNEQFF
cdr3_nt: TGTGCCAGCAGTTACGGGACAGGGCGTAGCTCCTACAATGAGCAGTTCTTC
cdr3_length: 17
v_call: TRBV6-5
d_call: TRBD1
clone_size: many
j_call: TRBJ2-1

cdr3_aa: CAWTNGREGSYEQYF
cdr3_nt: TGTGCCTGGACGAACGGGAGAGAGGGTTCCTACGAGCAGTACTTC
cdr3_length: 15
v_call: TRBV30
d_call: NA
clone_size: few
j_call: TRBJ2-7

cdr3_aa: CASSADGLVITGELFF
cdr3_nt: TGTGCCAGCAGCGCCGATGGGCTAGTAATTACCGGGGAGCTGTTTTTT
cdr3_length: 16
v_call: TRBV9
d_call: NA
clone_size: many
j_call: TRBJ2-2

cdr3_aa: CASSLGLATGELFF
cdr3_nt: TGTGCCAGCAGCTTAGGACTTGCCACCGGGGAGCTGTTTTTT
cdr3_length: 14
v_call: TRBV5-6
d_call: NA
clone_size: many
j_call: TRBJ2-2

cdr3_aa: CSVEDLDRRGETQYF
cdr3_nt: TGCAGCGTTGAAGATCTGGACAGGCGGGGAGAGACCCAGTACTTC
cdr3_length: 15
v_call: TRBV29-1
d_call: NA
clone_size: many
j_call: TRBJ2-5

cdr3_aa: CASKVSLAYEQYF
cdr3_nt: TGTGCCAGCAAGGTTAGCCTCGCCTACGAGCAGTACTTC
cdr3_length: 13
v_call: TRBV6-1
d_call: NA
clone_size: NA
j_call: TRBJ2-7

cdr3_aa: CASSSGLAGGYSYEQYF
cdr3_nt: TGTGCCAGCAGCTCGGGACTAGCGGGAGGGTACTCCTACGAGCAGTACTTC
cdr3_length: 17
v_call: TRBV5-6
d_call: TRBD2
clone_size: NA
j_call: TRBJ2-7

cdr3_aa: CASSFSGTGVNNEQFF
cdr3_nt: TGTGCCAGCAGTTTTTCCGGGACAGGGGTGAACAATGAGCAGTTCTTC
cdr3_length: 16
v_call: TRBV27
d_call: TRBD1
clone_size: NA
j_call: TRBJ2-1

cdr3_aa: CASSQEAGLPTGELFF
cdr3_nt: TGCGCCAGCAGCCAAGAGGCAGGCCTCCCCACCGGGGAGCTGTTTTTT
cdr3_length: 16
v_call: TRBV4-3
d_call: NA
clone_size: NA
j_call: TRBJ2-2

cdr3_aa: CASSYSMSRGYNEQFF
cdr3_nt: TGTGCCAGCAGTTACTCGATGTCCAGGGGATACAATGAGCAGTTCTTC
cdr3_length: 16
v_call: TRBV6-2/TRBV6-3
d_call: NA
clone_size: many
j_call: TRBJ2-1

cdr3_aa: CASSSLIDNEQFF
cdr3_nt: TGTGCCAGCAGTTCCCTGATAGACAATGAGCAGTTCTTC
cdr3_length: 13
v_call: TRBV12-3/TRBV12-4
d_call: NA
clone_size: many
j_call: TRBJ2-1

cdr3_aa: CASTPGRRGYTF
cdr3_nt: TGTGCCAGCACCCCGGGGAGGCGAGGCTACACCTTC
cdr3_length: 12
v_call: TRBV6-6
d_call: NA
clone_size: few
j_call: TRBJ1-2

cdr3_aa: CASSLAPAGTDTQYF
cdr3_nt: TGTGCCAGCAGTTTAGCGCCAGCGGGCACAGATACGCAGTATTTT
cdr3_length: 15
v_call: TRBV12-3/TRBV12-4
d_call: NA
clone_size: few
j_call: TRBJ2-3

cdr3_aa: CASSLGRRPYNEQFF
cdr3_nt: TGTGCCAGCAGCTTAGGGAGACGCCCCTACAATGAGCAGTTCTTC
cdr3_length: 15
v_call: TRBV7-9
d_call: NA
clone_size: NA
j_call: TRBJ2-1

cdr3_aa: CASSPPPAGGYNEQFF
cdr3_nt: TGTGCCAGCAGTCCCCCCCCAGCGGGGGGATACAATGAGCAGTTCTTC
cdr3_length: 16
v_call: TRBV27
d_call: TRBD2
clone_size: few
j_call: TRBJ2-1

cdr3_aa: CSASYGNNEQYF
cdr3_nt: TGCAGTGCTAGTTACGGGAATAACGAGCAGTACTTC
cdr3_length: 12
v_call: TRBV20-1
d_call: NA
clone_size: NA
j_call: TRBJ2-7

cdr3_aa: CASSYSIPMWEETQYF
cdr3_nt: TGTGCCAGCAGTTACTCGATTCCCATGTGGGAGGAGACCCAGTACTTC
cdr3_length: 16
v_call: TRBV6-6
d_call: NA
clone_size: few
j_call: TRBJ2-5

cdr3_aa: CSARDPGDLGKLFF
cdr3_nt: TGCAGTGCTAGAGATCCGGGGGATTTAGGAAAACTGTTTTTT
cdr3_length: 14
v_call: TRBV20-1
d_call: NA
clone_size: few
j_call: TRBJ1-4

cdr3_aa: CASSGTSGTYNEQFF
cdr3_nt: TGTGCCAGCAGTGGGACTAGCGGGACCTACAATGAGCAGTTCTTC
cdr3_length: 15
v_call: TRBV2
d_call: TRBD2
clone_size: few
j_call: TRBJ2-1

cdr3_aa: CSVDGLSNGYTF
cdr3_nt: TGCAGCGTTGATGGTCTATCTAATGGCTACACCTTC
cdr3_length: 12
v_call: TRBV29-1
d_call: NA
clone_size: many
j_call: TRBJ1-2

cdr3_aa: CAISEVRYEQYF
cdr3_nt: TGTGCCATCAGTGAAGTCCGATACGAGCAGTACTTC
cdr3_length: 12
v_call: TRBV10-3
d_call: NA
clone_size: many
j_call: TRBJ2-7

cdr3_aa: CSAAAHNEQFF
cdr3_nt: TGCAGTGCCGCGGCCCACAATGAGCAGTTCTTC
cdr3_length: 11
v_call: TRBV20-1
d_call: NA
clone_size: NA
j_call: TRBJ2-1

cdr3_aa: CASSDGVRKTQYF
cdr3_nt: TGTGCCAGCAGTGATGGAGTCCGAAAGACCCAGTACTTC
cdr3_length: 13
v_call: TRBV6-1
d_call: NA
clone_size: few
j_call: TRBJ2-5